One and the same sample provided the 17 T cell receptor beta chains below, sequenced in a study of blood T cell repertoires in COVID-19. The method was immunoSEQ multiplex PCR; TCRdb's version includes in-frame clones alone and lacks a portion of them. The profile shows around 250,000 clones, about 90% of them singletons. The sequenced sample was peripheral blood. These receptors were taken from a woman aged 55-70 years with COVID-19, enrolled during active disease.

The chain uses TRBV6-4 and TRBJ1-5, with D possibly matching TRBD1 (6 bases). The CDR3 sequence is 13 residues long. V lost 0 bases and J lost 11, with 11 bases in between. The V gene's germline CDR1 is MRHNA and CDR2 SNTAGT. CDR3 DNA sequence: TGTGCCAGCAGTGACTCTTGGGGGGGCACCCAGCATTTT. Residues: CASSDSWGGTQHF.

The chain joins TRBV6-5 to TRBJ1-2; no firm D call. The CDR3 sequence is 11 residues long. V was cut by 7 bases and J by 8 bases, with 11 bases left in between. Germline CDR1 MNHEY, CDR2 SVGAGI. The CDR3: CASNGPGGYTF. The DNA for the CDR3 is TGTGCCAGCAACGGCCCGGGGGGCTACACCTTC.

The rearrangement joins TRBV5-1 to TRBJ1-4, with D perhaps TRBD1 (5 bases). Germline V lookup: CDR1 SGHRS, CDR2 YFSETQ. The length of the CDR3 is 16 residues. With 0 bases removed from V and 5 bases from J, the gap between germline ends came to 14 bases. This CDR3 is CASSLGAQGSNEKLFF. The CDR3 coding sequence is TGCGCCAGCAGCTTGGGGGCCCAGGGATCCAATGAAAAACTGTTTTTT.

This chain links TRBV4-3 with TRBJ2-5; possibly TRBD2 for D (6 bases). CDR3 length equals 13 residues. Per germline, CDR1 LGHNA and CDR2 YSLEER. V lost 4 bases, J lost 5 bases, and 11 bases lay in between. The chain's CDR3 is CASSRLVGETQYF. The CDR3 DNA sequence: TGCGCCAGCAGCCGACTAGTCGGTGAGACCCAGTACTTC.

The chain has TRBV7-2 and TRBJ1-6; 7 nucleotides align to TRBD1. The germline gives CDR1 SGHTA, CDR2 FQGNSA. This CDR3 spans 15 amino acids. The V segment lost 3 bases and the J segment 5 bases; nucleotides outside the gene matches: 4. CDR3 bases: TGTGCCAGCAGCTTCAGGGGGTTCGATAATTCACCCCTCCACTTT. This codes for CASSFRGFDNSPLHF.

This clone was counted a few times. V usage is TRBV2 and J usage is TRBJ1-2; 8 nucleotides line up with TRBD1. CDR1 is SNHLY, CDR2 FYNNEI, per germline. After removal of 6 bases from V and 1 base from J, the junction contained 1 base not matched to a gene. The CDR3 extends over 13 amino acids. CDR3 DNA: TGTGCCAGCAGCGACAGGGGTAACTATGGCTACACCTTC. Protein sequence: CASSDRGNYGYTF.

The chain has TRBV2 and TRBJ2-1, with D perhaps matching TRBD1 (6 bases). Germline values: CDR1 SNHLY, CDR2 FYNNEI. The CDR3 runs 14 residues. Trimming stripped 3 bases from V and 3 bases from J, with 9 bases between. The CDR3 sequence: CASSDGQIYNEQFF. In nucleotides, the CDR3 is TGTGCCAGCAGTGATGGACAGATCTACAATGAGCAGTTCTTC.

The chain is built from TRBV3-1 (or the pseudogene TRBV3-2) and TRBJ1-1; 7 positions match TRBD1. Trimming cost V 1 base and J 8 bases; bases outside gene matches: 1. From germline, CDR1 is LGHDT and CDR2 YNNKEL (reference sequence). This CDR3 is built from 12 residues. In DNA form, the CDR3 reads TGTGCCAGCAGCCAAGTGGACAGGGAAGCTTTCTTT. Its translation: CASSQVDREAFF.

The J gene is TRBJ1-1, the V gene TRBV4-1; D gene ambiguous. Germline V lookup: CDR1 MGHRA, CDR2 YSYEKL. The CDR3 loop spans 12 amino acids. Deletions cut 7 bases from V and 5 bases from J, with 11 bases between. CDR3 region: CASMSVPTEAFF. For the CDR3, the DNA is TGCGCCAGCATGAGCGTACCAACTGAAGCTTTCTTT.

V gene TRBV18 combines with J gene TRBJ1-1; 7 positions agree with TRBD1. The germline gives CDR1 KGHSH, CDR2 LQKENI. This CDR3 has 13 residues. After removal of 6 bases from V and 6 bases from J, the junction contained 7 bases not matched to a gene. For the CDR3, the DNA is TGTGCCAGCTCCCTCAGGGGGGTTCCTGAAGCTTTCTTT. Translation: CASSLRGVPEAFF.

The chain carries TRBV3-1 (or the pseudogene TRBV3-2) and TRBJ1-5; TRBD1 aligns across 7 bases. V shed 3 bases, J shed 6 bases, and the junction held 8 bases outside the gene matches. The germline V gene has CDR1 LGHDT and CDR2 YNNKEL (reference sequence). This CDR3 is 15 amino acids long. This chain's CDR3 is CASSQGDRAGQPQHF. The CDR3 DNA reads as TGTGCCAGCAGCCAGGGTGACAGGGCCGGTCAGCCCCAGCATTTT.

This clone was seen a single time. The gene calls are TRBV2 and TRBJ2-2; 7 nucleotides match TRBD1. The CDR3 is 16 amino acids. Germline values: CDR1 SNHLY, CDR2 FYNNEI. V shed 4 bases, J shed 9 bases, and the junction held 14 bases outside the gene matches. CDR3 DNA sequence: TGTGCCAGCAGTGTCCGGGACAGCGGCGGTTCCAGGGAGCTGTTTTTT. It translates to CASSVRDSGGSRELFF.

The chain employs TRBV27 and TRBJ1-6; perhaps TRBD1 as D (6 bases). CDR1 is MNHEY and CDR2 is SMNVEV in the germline V gene (reference sequence). Trimming removed 0 bases from V and 0 bases from J, with 18 bases in between. The CDR3 loop spans 20 amino acids. The CDR3 is CASSLSLRGNRNSYNSPLHF. The DNA for the CDR3 is TGTGCCAGCAGTTTATCTCTAAGGGGGAACAGGAACTCCTATAATTCACCCCTCCACTTT.

This clone was detected a few times. The gene calls are TRBV10-3 and TRBJ1-2; the match to TRBD1 covers 10 bases. CDR1 is ENHRY, CDR2 SYGVKD, per germline. V trimming: 6 bases; J trimming: 6 bases; junction bases outside the gene matches: 4. This CDR3 has 13 amino acids. CDR3 residues: CAIRAGTGDGYTF. CDR3 DNA: TGTGCCATCAGGGCCGGGACAGGGGATGGCTACACCTTC.

V usage is TRBV4-1 and J usage is TRBJ1-6; D uncertain. Trimming removed 1 base at V and 6 bases at J, with 10 bases between. The germline V gene encodes CDR1 MGHRA and CDR2 YSYEKL. The CDR3 is made up of 15 amino acids. CDR3 sequence (DNA): TGCGCCAGCAGCCAAGGGGGAGGGTTTAATTCACCCCTCCACTTT. Encoded protein: CASSQGGGFNSPLHF.

The V call is TRBV7-9, the J call TRBJ1-2; D is perhaps TRBD1 (5 bases). This CDR3 contains 14 residues. V was cut by 1 base and J by 8 bases, with 14 bases left in between. CDR1 is SEHNR, CDR2 FQNEAQ, per germline (reference sequence). The CDR3 coding sequence is TGTGCCAGCAGCTTAGAGACAGCCGGCGAGGGCTACACCTTC. The encoded protein is CASSLETAGEGYTF. The entire variable domain, with the rest obtained from reference TRBV7-9 and TRBJ1-2, is as follows: DTGVSQNPRHKITKRGQNVTFRCDPISEHNRLYWYRQTLGQGPEFLTYFQNEAQLEKSRLLSDRFSAERPKGSFSTLEIQRTEQGDSAMYLCASSLETAGEGYTFGSGTRLTVV.

The J gene is TRBJ2-1, the V gene TRBV5-1, with 10 bases fitting TRBD1. Germline trimming cut 0 bases from V and 8 bases from J; bases unmatched to any gene: 8. CDR3 length: 16 residues. CDR1 is SGHRS and CDR2 is YFSETQ in the germline V gene. The CDR3 region is CASSLAWTGGSDEQFF. The CDR3 nucleotides are TGCGCCAGCAGCTTGGCATGGACAGGGGGTTCTGATGAGCAGTTCTTC. The entire variable domain, with the rest obtained from reference TRBV5-1 and TRBJ2-1, is as follows: KAGVTQTPRYLIKTRGQQVTLSCSPISGHRSVSWYQQTPGQGLQFLFEYFSETQRNKGNFPGRFSGRQFSNSRSEMNVSTLELGDSALYLCASSLAWTGGSDEQFFGPGTRLTVL.